The table lists the clone carrying this T cell receptor (beta chain) with a few counts. Its specificity is unknown. Sample-barcoded 5' priming and a J-beta primer mix drove a second PCR of about 6 to 12 cycles. TCRdb passed the 5' RACE reads through MiXCR, listing each CDR3 protein once. This table has 800,000 to 950,000 distinct CDR3 sequences, around 49% appearing once. The data originate from a study of blood T cells in healthy people across ages. Study-level results: Aged donors had fewer naive CD4+ cells and lower diversity than long-lived donors. Across samples, TCR beta diversity tracked strongly with naive T cell percentage. Estimated diversity, derived from one million T cells, was regarded as an underestimate.

This CDR3 has 16 residues. The germline gives CDR1 SGDLS, CDR2 YYNGEE. The V segment lost 3 bases and the J segment 1 base; nucleotides outside the gene matches: 7. Those donating, healthy Caucasian individuals from Russia, were aged roughly 6 to 95. The J gene is TRBJ2-3, the V gene TRBV9; 8 bases agree with TRBD2. The sample taken for sequencing was blood. The TCR originated in a man aged 25 to 40 in good health. This CDR3 is CASSERLATRTDTQYF. The DNA for the CDR3 is TGTGCCAGCAGCGAAAGACTAGCGACTCGCACAGATACGCAGTATTTT.